The 10 T cell receptor beta chains presented below share a single source sample, sequenced in a study of tumor-infiltrating lymphocytes in localized non-small cell lung cancer. Assay used: immunoSEQ multiplex PCR; TCRdb lists only in-frame clones, some missing. The sample lists 3,500 to 4,000 clones; over 45% were seen once. The sample taken for sequencing was uninvolved lung tissue not adjacent to the tumor. The origin of the receptors is a human donor with non-small cell lung cancer.

The table lists this clone with a few counts. The genes are TRBV7-2 and TRBJ1-1; perhaps TRBD1 as D (5 bases). The V end lost 1 base, the J end lost 6 bases, and 9 bases lay between the germline ends. The V gene's germline CDR1 is SGHTA and CDR2 FQGNSA. This CDR3 is 13 amino acids long. The CDR3 is CASSLDRGAEAFF. As DNA, the CDR3 is TGTGCCAGCAGCTTAGATAGGGGCGCTGAAGCTTTCTTT. Variable domain in full (rest from reference TRBV7-2 and TRBJ1-1): GAGVSQSPSNKVTEKGKDVELRCDPISGHTALYWYRQSLGQGLEFLIYFQGNSAPDKSGLPSDRFSAERTGGSVSTLTIQRTQQEDSAVYLCASSLDRGAEAFFGQGTRLTVV.

Only a few counts were recorded for this clone. This chain joins TRBV19 and TRBJ2-7; a possible D gene is TRBD2 (7 bases). V lost 2 bases to trimming and J lost 2 bases, with 13 bases between them. In germline, CDR1 is LNHDA, CDR2 SQIVND (reference sequence). The CDR3 contains 15 residues. CDR3 DNA: TGTGCCAGTAGTATAAAGGGGGAGGGGCCCTACGAGCAGTACTTC. The encoded protein is CASSIKGEGPYEQYF.

This chain joins TRBV25-1 and TRBJ2-7; a possible D gene is TRBD1 (6 bases). Germline-derived CDR1 and CDR2 are MGHDK and SYGVNS. CDR3 length equals 16 residues. The V and J ends lost 4 bases and 3 bases respectively, with 19 bases between them. The CDR3 loop is CASSVLHGTRDYEQYF. Written as DNA, the CDR3 is TGTGCCAGCAGTGTGTTACACGGGACAAGGGACTACGAGCAGTACTTC.

The chain joins TRBV19 to TRBJ1-1; 8 bases line up with TRBD1. Losses at the gene ends were 2 bases for V and 4 bases for J; bases not matched to a gene: 9. Germline-derived CDR1 and CDR2 are LNHDA and SQIVND (reference sequence). The CDR3 has 16 residues. The CDR3 nucleotides are TGTGCCAGTAGTATAAGACAGGGGAGCATTGGCACTGAAGCTTTCTTT. As protein: CASSIRQGSIGTEAFF.

The chain employs TRBV29-1 and TRBJ2-7, with 9 bases matching TRBD1. This CDR3 spans 15 amino acids. CDR1 is SQVTM and CDR2 is ANQGSEA in the germline V gene. V gave up 0 bases and J gave up 5 bases; unmatched junction bases: 8. The CDR3 nucleotides are TGCAGCGTTGAAGATCTCGGGACAGGGAACCACGAGCAGTACTTC. Residues: CSVEDLGTGNHEQYF.

CDR3 nucleotide sequence: TGTGCCAGCAGCTTGAGCGTGGGTTATGGCTACACCTTC. Its protein is CASSLSVGYGYTF. The V gene is TRBV7-6, the J gene TRBJ1-2; D unclear. The germline CDR1 and CDR2 sequences are SGHVS and FNYEAQ. The CDR3 spans 13 residues. The V and J ends lost 3 bases and 5 bases respectively, with 10 bases between them.

This clone was recorded only once. The J gene is TRBJ2-1, the V gene TRBV25-1; D may be TRBD1 (6 bases). There are 15 residues in the CDR3. V was shortened by 0 bases and J by 8 bases, with 14 bases between the two germline ends. In germline, CDR1 is MGHDK, CDR2 SYGVNS. This CDR3 is CASSEYQGKVYEQFF. The CDR3 DNA reads as TGTGCCAGCAGTGAATATCAGGGGAAGGTTTATGAGCAGTTCTTC.

The chain employs TRBV30 and TRBJ2-6; TRBD1 matches at 8 bases. The germline CDR1 and CDR2 sequences are GTSNPN and SVGIG (reference sequence). CDR3 length: 15 amino acids. The J segment lost 1 base and the V segment lost 8 bases, leaving 7 bases of the junction unmatched. CDR3 nucleotides: TGTGCCGGACGGACAGGGCCTTCTGGGGCCAACGTCCTGACTTTC. Translated, it gives CAGRTGPSGANVLTF.

This chain joins TRBV29-1 and TRBJ2-5; maybe TRBD2 (5 bases). Germline CDR1 is SQVTM and CDR2 is ANQGSEA. Trimming cost V 3 bases and J 7 bases, with 9 bases left between them. The CDR3 is 11 amino acids. Here the CDR3 DNA reads TGCAGCGTTGAGCTCCTAGCGACCCAGTACTTC. The encoded protein is CSVELLATQYF.

The rearrangement links TRBV7-2 to TRBJ2-7; 8 bases map to TRBD2. The CDR3 spans 14 residues. CDR1 is SGHTA, CDR2 FQGNSA, per germline. V shed 5 bases and J 6 bases; nucleotides not matched to a gene: 9. This chain's CDR3 is CASSVSTGLGEQYF. The CDR3 coding sequence is TGTGCCAGCAGCGTCTCAACGGGACTAGGCGAGCAGTACTTC. The full variable domain, completed using reference TRBV7-2 and TRBJ2-7, is GAGVSQSPSNKVTEKGKDVELRCDPISGHTALYWYRQSLGQGLEFLIYFQGNSAPDKSGLPSDRFSAERTGGSVSTLTIQRTQQEDSAVYLCASSVSTGLGEQYFGPGTRLTVT.